These 25 T cell receptor beta chains originate from one sample sequenced in a study of T-cell reconstitution after alpha-beta-depleted transplantation in children. Unique molecular identifiers tagged the TCRbeta library. TCRdb re-analysed the PCR reads in MiXCR, keeping a single row per CDR3 protein. The data hold 280,000 or so distinct CDR3 sequences, with around 10% observed a single time. Sample: peripheral blood, taken 180 days after TCRalphabeta/CD19-depleted stem cell transplant. These receptors came from a male patient aged 2 to 9 who had a stem cell transplant for chronic granulomatous disease, so the T cells may come from the graft donor.

This clonotype was counted ten times or more. This rearrangement joins TRBV12-3 or TRBV12-4 to TRBJ2-1; D remains ambiguous. Trimming shortened V by 5 bases and J by 6 bases, and 5 bases separated the two germline ends. CDR3 length equals 11 residues. In nucleotides, the CDR3 is TGTGCCAGCAGTGGACCCAATGAGCAGTTCTTC. Its translation is CASSGPNEQFF.

In this sample, this clonotype turned up many times. This chain uses TRBV7-2 with TRBJ2-1; 10 bases match TRBD1. J was trimmed by 8 bases and V by 6 bases; bases with no gene match: 16. This CDR3 has 17 residues. Per germline, CDR1 SGHTA and CDR2 FQGNSA. The CDR3 nucleotides read TGTGCCAGCAGGTCGGACAGGGGGGCTGTATTACCTTATGAGCAGTTCTTC. It is translated as CASRSDRGAVLPYEQFF.

The chain couples TRBV18 to TRBJ2-1, with 14 bases identical to TRBD2. The germline V gene encodes CDR1 KGHSH and CDR2 LQKENI. The CDR3 sequence is 16 residues long. Unmatched junction bases numbered 3, after V lost 0 bases and J lost 8 bases. The CDR3 sequence: CASSPPGLAGVYEQFF. CDR3 DNA sequence: TGTGCCAGCTCACCACCGGGACTAGCGGGGGTCTATGAGCAGTTCTTC.

The table lists this clonotype with many counts. The rearrangement links TRBV20-1 to TRBJ2-5; possibly TRBD1 for D (6 bases). Germline CDR1 DFQATT, CDR2 SNEGSKA (reference sequence). Trimming stripped 2 bases from V and 0 bases from J, with 13 bases between. CDR3 size: 15 residues. DNA for the CDR3: TGCAGTGCTAGAACGCCGGGACACGACCAAGAGACCCAGTACTTC. Translating gives CSARTPGHDQETQYF.

The J gene is TRBJ1-6, the V gene TRBV20-1; TRBD1 is a possible D gene (6 bases). The V gene lost 5 bases and the J gene lost 7 bases, with 15 bases spanning the gap. CDR1 DFQATT and CDR2 SNEGSKA come from the germline V gene (reference sequence). This CDR3 has 14 residues. In nucleotides, the CDR3 is TGCAGTGCTGGATTTACAGGGAGCAATTCACCCCTCCACTTT. This encodes CSAGFTGSNSPLHF.

This clonotype was detected ten times or more. The V call is TRBV20-1, the J call TRBJ1-6; no definite D call. Per the germline V gene, CDR1 is DFQATT and CDR2 is SNEGSKA (reference sequence). CDR3 length: 14 amino acids. The V gene lost 5 bases and the J gene lost 3 bases, with 11 bases spanning the gap. CDR3 in amino acids: CSACRGVYNSPLHF. CDR3 DNA sequence: TGCAGTGCTTGTCGCGGGGTCTATAATTCACCCCTCCACTTT.

This clonotype was recorded at least ten times. V gene TRBV18 combines with J gene TRBJ1-1, with unresolved D. The V end lost 1 base, the J end lost 0 bases, and 9 bases lay between the germline ends. CDR1 KGHSH and CDR2 LQKENI come from the germline V gene. The CDR3 is 15 amino acids. Written as DNA, the CDR3 is TGTGCCAGCTCACCACAAGGAAATTTGAACACTGAAGCTTTCTTT. Its translation is CASSPQGNLNTEAFF.

This clonotype was detected many times. This chain connects TRBV6-1 to TRBJ2-7; D may be TRBD1 (6 bases). This CDR3 is 15 amino acids long. From germline, CDR1 is MNHNS and CDR2 SASEGT. V lost 5 bases to trimming and J lost 2 bases, with 16 bases between them. As DNA, the CDR3 is TGTGCCAGCAGTCAAGACGGGACAAGAACCTACGAGCAGTACTTC. Protein sequence: CASSQDGTRTYEQYF.

The chain couples TRBV12-5 to TRBJ1-3; D gene unclear. Per the germline V gene, CDR1 is LGHNT and CDR2 is FRNRAP. The germline V and J ends were trimmed by 4 bases and 3 bases, with 10 bases remaining between them. The CDR3 consists of 14 residues. The CDR3 loop is CASGSTESGNTIYF. The CDR3 region has the DNA TGTGCTAGTGGTTCAACAGAGAGTGGAAACACCATATATTTT.

This clonotype has at least ten counts. The chain recombines TRBV5-1 with TRBJ2-5, with TRBD1 matching 8 bases. Trimming removed 4 bases from V and 4 bases from J; junction bases left unmatched: 6. The CDR3 contains 14 residues. The germline gives CDR1 SGHRS, CDR2 YFSETQ. CDR3 nucleotides: TGCGCCAGCAGCAAAGACAGGGGTGGAGAGACCCAGTACTTC. Its translation is CASSKDRGGETQYF.

The sample holds many counts of this clonotype. The chain combines TRBV20-1 with TRBJ1-5; D call uncertain. Deletions cut 4 bases from V and 0 bases from J, with 16 bases between. Looked up from germline, CDR1 is DFQATT and CDR2 is SNEGSKA (reference sequence). The CDR3 is 16 amino acids. The CDR3 coding sequence is TGCAGTGCTAATCGCCTCGGAGAGTATAGCAATCAGCCCCAGCATTTT. Its protein is CSANRLGEYSNQPQHF.

This clonotype was picked up one time. It may be a read error: a sequence one base away is much more abundant. The V gene is TRBV6-1, the J gene TRBJ2-1; D not certain. The CDR3 is made up of 16 amino acids. V lost 5 bases, J lost 4 bases, and 18 bases lay in between. The germline V gene encodes CDR1 MNHNS and CDR2 SASEGT. This CDR3 is CASSLTASGWYNEQFF. Here the CDR3 DNA reads TGTGCCAGCAGTCTGACTGCGTCCGGTTGGTACAATGAGCAGTTCTTC.

This clonotype has at least ten counts. The chain uses TRBV9 and TRBJ2-7, with TRBD2 matching over 7 bases. CDR1 SGDLS and CDR2 YYNGEE come from the germline V gene. There are 15 residues in the CDR3. The ends lost 2 bases at V and 7 bases at J; junction bases unmatched: 12. DNA of the CDR3: TGTGCCAGCAGCGTGGGAACGGGACTACCAATAGAGCAGTACTTC. Translation: CASSVGTGLPIEQYF.

This clonotype was seen at least ten times. V gene TRBV20-1 combines with J gene TRBJ1-5; D ambiguous. The CDR3 extends over 15 amino acids. Germline V gene lookup returns CDR1 DFQATT and CDR2 SNEGSKA (reference sequence). V was cut by 3 bases and J by 0 bases, with 12 bases left in between. The DNA of the CDR3 is TGCAGTGCTAGTAGGCAGAAATTTAGCAATCAGCCCCAGCATTTT. This encodes CSASRQKFSNQPQHF.

This clonotype has ten or more counts. This sequence joins TRBV2 and TRBJ2-7; 11 nucleotides match TRBD2. Germline trimming cut 8 bases from V and 0 bases from J; bases unmatched to any gene: 6. This CDR3 spans 15 amino acids. From germline, CDR1 is SNHLY and CDR2 FYNNEI. CDR3 protein: CASGTSGSLSYEQYF. For the CDR3, the DNA is TGTGCCAGCGGTACTAGCGGGAGTCTCTCCTACGAGCAGTACTTC.

This clonotype was detected many times. V gene TRBV18 combines with J gene TRBJ1-1; 7 bases are a match to TRBD1. There are 16 residues in the CDR3. Germline trimming cut 4 bases from V and 0 bases from J; bases unmatched to any gene: 8. Germline V gene lookup returns CDR1 KGHSH and CDR2 LQKENI. The CDR3 DNA sequence: TGTGCCAGCTCACTTATAAACAGGGGAATGAACACTGAAGCTTTCTTT. Amino acids: CASSLINRGMNTEAFF.

As to this clonotype: Just one base apart from a much larger clone, this may be a read error. The chain joins TRBV28 to TRBJ2-7; 10 bases line up with TRBD1. This CDR3 contains 15 residues. The germline V gene has CDR1 MDHEN and CDR2 SYDVKM. CDR3 in amino acids: CASSASGTGAYEPYF. The CDR3 bases are TGTGCCAGCAGTGCGTCCGGGACAGGGGCCTACGAGCCGTACTTC.

This clonotype was counted at least ten times. The chain combines TRBV24-1 with TRBJ1-1; D is unresolved. Trimming cost V 9 bases and J 1 base, with 11 bases left between them. This CDR3 contains 13 residues. Germline V lookup: CDR1 KGHDR, CDR2 SFDVKD. The CDR3 loop is CATRSGENTEAFF. The CDR3 bases are TGTGCCACCCGGTCGGGAGAGAACACTGAAGCTTTCTTT.

This clonotype showed up many times. The rearrangement uses TRBV7-2 and TRBJ2-1; perhaps TRBD1 as D (8 bases). The CDR3 totals 16 residues. Germline CDR1 SGHTA, CDR2 FQGNSA. Trimming took 4 bases from V and 6 from J, leaving 19 bases between them. CDR3 amino acids: CASSSRQGRVVNEQFF. The DNA for the CDR3 is TGTGCCAGCAGCTCCCGACAGGGGAGGGTAGTCAATGAGCAGTTCTTC.

Many counts were recorded for this clonotype. The chain has TRBV5-5 and TRBJ2-2; 8 positions agree with TRBD2. Germline-derived CDR1 and CDR2 are SGHKS and YYEKEE (reference sequence). The CDR3 is 17 residues long. V lost 3 bases to trimming and J lost 6 bases; unmatched junction nucleotides: 13. The CDR3 loop reads CASSSSFLAGGAGELFF. The DNA for the CDR3 is TGTGCCAGCAGCTCTAGTTTCCTAGCGGGTGGCGCCGGGGAGCTGTTTTTT.

This chain connects TRBV12-3 or TRBV12-4 to TRBJ1-1; weak D call: TRBD1 (6 bases). CDR3 size: 15 residues. Between the trimmed V and J ends, which lost 6 bases and 7 bases, there was a span of 21 bases. CDR3 in amino acids: CASRNTGLGTVEAFF. The DNA of the CDR3 is TGTGCCAGCAGGAACACAGGGTTGGGGACTGTTGAAGCTTTCTTT.

The rearrangement joins TRBV19 to TRBJ2-7; TRBD2 agrees at 7 bases. V dropped 3 bases and J dropped 0; count of bases not matched to a gene: 5. The CDR3 spans 15 residues. Germline CDR1 reads LNHDA; CDR2 reads SQIVND (reference sequence). The CDR3 DNA sequence: TGTGCCAGTAGTATTTTTAGCGGGTCCTCCTACGAGCAGTACTTC. Its translation: CASSIFSGSSYEQYF.

The sample holds many counts of this clonotype. This chain links TRBV7-2 with TRBJ2-3, with 7 bases aligning to TRBD2. The germline gives CDR1 SGHTA, CDR2 FQGNSA. J lost 2 bases, V lost 1 base, and 3 bases had no gene match. This CDR3 contains 15 residues. The CDR3 reads CASSLVAGDTDTQYF. CDR3 nucleotide sequence: TGTGCCAGCAGCTTAGTGGCGGGGGACACAGATACGCAGTATTTT. The full variable domain, with the rest looked up from reference TRBV7-2 and TRBJ2-3, is GAGVSQSPSNKVTEKGKDVELRCDPISGHTALYWYRQSLGQGLEFLIYFQGNSAPDKSGLPSDRFSAERTGGSVSTLTIQRTQQEDSAVYLCASSLVAGDTDTQYFGPGTRLTVL.

This clonotype has at least ten counts. This chain joins TRBV29-1 and TRBJ2-3; 13 nucleotides agree with TRBD2. V trimming: 7 bases; J trimming: 6 bases; junction bases outside the gene matches: 10. Germline V gives CDR1 SQVTM, CDR2 ANQGSEA. This CDR3 has 15 residues. DNA for the CDR3: TGCAGCGCTATCACTAGCGGGGGGGCCGCGGATACGCAGTATTTT. Translating gives CSAITSGGAADTQYF.

This clonotype was seen repeatedly, ten times or more. This chain uses TRBV20-1 with TRBJ2-3; 9 bases are a match to TRBD2. Germline assignment: CDR1 DFQATT and CDR2 SNEGSKA (reference sequence). V gave up 6 bases and J gave up 2 bases; unmatched junction bases: 6. The CDR3 consists of 14 residues. CDR3 sequence (DNA): TGCAGTGCGGGAGGACTAGCGTACACAGATACGCAGTATTTT. Translation gives CSAGGLAYTDTQYF.